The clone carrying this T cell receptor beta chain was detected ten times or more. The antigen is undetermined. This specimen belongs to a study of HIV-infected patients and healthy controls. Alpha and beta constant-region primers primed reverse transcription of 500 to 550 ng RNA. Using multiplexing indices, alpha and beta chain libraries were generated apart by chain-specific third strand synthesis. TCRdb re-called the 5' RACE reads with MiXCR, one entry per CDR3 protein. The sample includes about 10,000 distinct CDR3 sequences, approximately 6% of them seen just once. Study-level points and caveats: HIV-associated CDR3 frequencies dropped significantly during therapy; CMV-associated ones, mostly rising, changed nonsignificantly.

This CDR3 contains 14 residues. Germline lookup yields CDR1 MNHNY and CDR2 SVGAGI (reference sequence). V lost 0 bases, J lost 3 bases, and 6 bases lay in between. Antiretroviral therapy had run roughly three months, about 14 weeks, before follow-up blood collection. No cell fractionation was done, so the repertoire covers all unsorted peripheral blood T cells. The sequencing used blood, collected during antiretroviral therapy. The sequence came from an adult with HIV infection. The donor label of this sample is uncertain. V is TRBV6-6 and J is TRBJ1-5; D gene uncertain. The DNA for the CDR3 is TGTGCCAGCAGTTACTCGGGTCCCAATCAGCCCCAGCATTTT. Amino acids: CASSYSGPNQPQHF.